A selection of T cell receptor beta chains follows, all from one sample in a study of response to subunit inactivated influenza vaccine. TCRdb itself ran the RT-PCR reads through MiXCR, one entry per CDR3 protein. The repertoire includes about 780,000 distinct CDR3 sequences, less than 20% of them detected once, and approximately 11% sits in the top ten. The sample here was PBMCs from blood, taken about 5 days after vaccination. The receptors shown here come from a man in his fifties or sixties who received an inactivated influenza vaccine. The CDR3 runs from the conserved cysteine through the conserved F or W. A D gene is named only where the DNA matches it firmly. Clone size appears in some rows only: once, few, many, or a class for an expanded clone.

V: TRBV12-3/TRBV12-4
D: TRBD1
J: TRBJ2-1
size: few
DNA: TGTGCCAGCAGGCCCACCCAGGGGGCCCTATCCTACAATGAGCAGTTCTTC
CDR3: CASRPTQGALSYNEQFF

V: TRBV29-1
D: -
J: TRBJ2-5
size: many
DNA: TGCAGCGTTGAAAACAGACAAGAGACCCAGTACTTC
CDR3: CSVENRQETQYF

V: TRBV29-1
D: TRBD2
J: TRBJ2-1
size: -
DNA: TGCAGCGCCCGGACTAGCGCTGAGCAGTTCTTC
CDR3: CSARTSAEQFF

V: TRBV4-3
D: -
J: TRBJ2-4
size: few
DNA: TGCGCCAGCAGCGAATTCACCCCCGACAGCAAAAACATTCAGTACTTC
CDR3: CASSEFTPDSKNIQYF

V: TRBV10-3
D: -
J: TRBJ2-7
size: few
DNA: TGTGCCATCATGGGGAGGACGGGCTACGAGCAGTACTTC
CDR3: CAIMGRTGYEQYF

V: TRBV3-1
D: -
J: TRBJ2-4
size: few
DNA: TGTGCCAGCAGCCAAGCGGGATCCAAAAACATTCAGTACTTC
CDR3: CASSQAGSKNIQYF

V: TRBV5-1
D: -
J: TRBJ1-4
size: -
DNA: TGCGCCAGCAGCTTGCGTTCGAGGACATCTCAGGTCCAACTTAATGAAAAACTGTTTTTT
CDR3: CASSLRSRTSQVQLNEKLFF

V: TRBV20-1
D: TRBD1
J: TRBJ2-6
size: -
DNA: TGCAGTGCCCGGGGGACAGGCCACTCTGGGGCCAACGTCCTGACTTTC
CDR3: CSARGTGHSGANVLTF

V: TRBV21-1
D: -
J: TRBJ2-7
size: -
DNA: TGTGCCAGCACCCACCCCCCGGGACAGGCCTCCTACGAGCAGTACTTC
CDR3: CASTHPPGQASYEQYF

V: TRBV7-9
D: -
J: TRBJ2-3
size: -
DNA: TGTGCCAGCAGCCAACAAGATTTCGGAGATACGCAGTATTTT
CDR3: CASSQQDFGDTQYF

V: TRBV5-1
D: -
J: TRBJ2-5
size: few
DNA: TGCGCCAGCAGCAAGCCCCGGGGTGATCCTTTGACGGAGACCCAGTACTTC
CDR3: CASSKPRGDPLTETQYF

V: TRBV6-1
D: -
J: TRBJ1-5
size: few
DNA: TGTGCCAGCAGTGATCTCGGGGGGCTAAATCAGCCCCAGCATTTT
CDR3: CASSDLGGLNQPQHF

V: TRBV7-8
D: TRBD2
J: TRBJ2-3
size: -
DNA: TGTGCCAGCAGCTTTCTAGCGGGGGGGCCCACAGATACGCAGTATTTT
CDR3: CASSFLAGGPTDTQYF

V: TRBV11-2
D: TRBD1
J: TRBJ2-4
size: -
DNA: TGTGCCAGCAGCTTAGAACGACAGGGGAATCACATTCAGTACTTC
CDR3: CASSLERQGNHIQYF

V: TRBV7-3
D: TRBD2
J: TRBJ2-1
size: -
DNA: TGTGCCAGCAGCCCCCTGACTAGCGGGAGAGGGAATGAGCAGTTCTTC
CDR3: CASSPLTSGRGNEQFF

V: TRBV7-2
D: TRBD2
J: TRBJ2-3
size: few
DNA: TGTGCCAGCAGCTCACTAGCGGGGGGGATAATTGGTAGGTCGCAGTATTTT
CDR3: CASSSLAGGIIGRSQYF

V: TRBV12-3/TRBV12-4
D: -
J: TRBJ1-6
size: many
DNA: TGTGCCAGCAGTTTCTCGACGGGGAAAGATTCACCCCTCCACTTT
CDR3: CASSFSTGKDSPLHF

V: TRBV11-2
D: -
J: TRBJ2-3
size: few
DNA: TGTGCCAGCAGCCGCTGGGCAGATACGCAGTATTTT
CDR3: CASSRWADTQYF

V: TRBV29-1
D: TRBD2
J: TRBJ2-3
size: few
DNA: TGCAGCGTTATGGGGTTGGCTAGCGGATCCACAGATACGCAGTATTTT
CDR3: CSVMGLASGSTDTQYF

V: TRBV5-1
D: TRBD2
J: TRBJ2-7
size: few
DNA: TGCGCCAGCAGCTTGGCGGCTAGCGGTACCGCCTACGAGCAGTACTTC
CDR3: CASSLAASGTAYEQYF

V: TRBV10-3
D: -
J: TRBJ2-6
size: many
DNA: TGTGCCATCAGTGAGTTCAGGGAGGCGGGGGCCAACGTCCTGACTTTC
CDR3: CAISEFREAGANVLTF

V: TRBV7-9
D: TRBD1
J: TRBJ1-2
size: many
DNA: TGTGCCAGCAGCTTACAATCAGGGGGGGATGGCTACACCTTC
CDR3: CASSLQSGGDGYTF

V: TRBV7-2
D: -
J: TRBJ2-5
size: -
DNA: TGTGCCAGCAGCTTATCTGAGGGACCCCGCTCGGTCTTC
CDR3: CASSLSEGPRSVF

V: TRBV30
D: TRBD1
J: TRBJ1-6
size: -
DNA: TGTGCCTGGAGTGCAGGACAGGGGAATTCACCCCTCCACTTT
CDR3: CAWSAGQGNSPLHF

V: TRBV7-2
D: TRBD1
J: TRBJ1-5
size: few
DNA: TGTGCCAGCAGCTTGGACAGGGTTAGCAATCAGCCCCAGCATTTT
CDR3: CASSLDRVSNQPQHF

V: TRBV6-1
D: TRBD2
J: TRBJ2-2
size: few
DNA: TGTGCCAGCAGCCCCGGGGGACTAGCGGACAACACCGGGGAGCTGTTTTTT
CDR3: CASSPGGLADNTGELFF

V: TRBV4-3
D: -
J: TRBJ1-3
size: few
DNA: TGCGCCAGCAGCCAGGTGATCTCTGGAAACACCATATATTTT
CDR3: CASSQVISGNTIYF

V: TRBV20-1
D: TRBD2
J: TRBJ2-7
size: few
DNA: TGCAGTGCGGGCGGGGGACTAGCGGGTTCCTACGAGCAGTACTTC
CDR3: CSAGGGLAGSYEQYF

V: TRBV5-1
D: -
J: TRBJ2-1
size: few
DNA: TGCGCCAGCAGCTTGGTGTCAGGGGCCTACAATGAGCAGTTCTTC
CDR3: CASSLVSGAYNEQFF

V: TRBV15
D: TRBD1
J: TRBJ2-3
size: few
DNA: TGTGCCACCAGGGCGTACCGGGACAGTCACACAGATACGCAGTATTTT
CDR3: CATRAYRDSHTDTQYF

V: TRBV5-1
D: -
J: TRBJ1-3
size: few
DNA: TGCGCCAGCAGCCCAAACGGGGGCGGTGGAAACACCATATATTTT
CDR3: CASSPNGGGGNTIYF

V: TRBV12-3/TRBV12-4
D: -
J: TRBJ2-1
size: few
DNA: TGTGCCAGCAGTTTAGCGGTGTGGGAGAGTATCCACAATGAGCAGTTCTTC
CDR3: CASSLAVWESIHNEQFF

V: TRBV6-5
D: -
J: TRBJ2-2
size: few
DNA: TGTGCCAGCAGTTACCACAAGTTCGTAACTCTTGGATACACCGGGGAGCTGTTTTTT
CDR3: CASSYHKFVTLGYTGELFF

V: TRBV15
D: TRBD2
J: TRBJ2-1
size: few
DNA: TGTGCCACCAGCAGAGATAGCGGGGGGGCCTACAATGAGCAGTTCTTC
CDR3: CATSRDSGGAYNEQFF

V: TRBV7-2
D: -
J: TRBJ2-3
size: -
DNA: TGTGCCACAGCGTCTGGGGGTACGCAGTATTTT
CDR3: CATASGGTQYF

V: TRBV5-6
D: TRBD1
J: TRBJ2-3
size: many
DNA: TGTGCCAGCAGCTCGGGACAGGTCACAGATACGCAGTATTTT
CDR3: CASSSGQVTDTQYF

V: TRBV6-5
D: -
J: TRBJ1-1
size: few
DNA: TGTGCCAGCAGTTCGTCAGCAGGGAACACTGAAGCTTTCTTT
CDR3: CASSSSAGNTEAFF

V: TRBV29-1
D: -
J: TRBJ2-1
size: many
DNA: TGCAGCGTTAAAACAGGGTCCCACAATGAGCAGTTCTTC
CDR3: CSVKTGSHNEQFF

V: TRBV19
D: -
J: TRBJ2-6
size: -
DNA: TGTGCCAGTAGTAGTACCAGGGCATCCGGGGCCAACGTCCTGACTTTC
CDR3: CASSSTRASGANVLTF

V: TRBV6-5
D: TRBD1
J: TRBJ1-5
size: -
DNA: TGTGCCAGCAGTTCGACAGGGGGGAGCAATCAGCCCCAGCATTTT
CDR3: CASSSTGGSNQPQHF

V: TRBV10-3
D: -
J: TRBJ2-3
size: -
DNA: TGTGCCATCAGTCTCGGGGCGGGGCTCACAGATACGCAGTATTTT
CDR3: CAISLGAGLTDTQYF

V: TRBV3-1
D: TRBD1
J: TRBJ2-7
size: many
DNA: TGTGCCAGCAGCCAGACAGGGTGGGACTACGAGCAGTACTTC
CDR3: CASSQTGWDYEQYF

V: TRBV12-3/TRBV12-4
D: -
J: TRBJ2-5
size: many
DNA: TGTGCCAGCAGCCGACCTGGCAGGGTTGAGACCCAGTACTTC
CDR3: CASSRPGRVETQYF

V: TRBV5-1
D: -
J: TRBJ2-3
size: few
DNA: TGCGCCAGCAGCGCCCAATGGGAGGACACAGATACGCAGTATTTT
CDR3: CASSAQWEDTDTQYF